The source of this T cell receptor beta chain is a study of OX40 agonist ivuxolimab in advanced cancers. The germline gives CDR1 SGHRS, CDR2 YFSETQ. Trimming cost V 0 bases and J 10 bases, with 13 bases left between them. CDR3 length equals 14 residues. The data were produced by immunoSEQ multiplex PCR, yet TCRdb's version contains in-frame clones alone and is incomplete. The table records some 65,000 clones, 85% of them present only once. This TCR came from an adult with an advanced solid tumor such as melanoma, head and neck, liver or kidney cancer. The starting material was CD4+ or CD8+ T cells sorted from blood, obtained in a trial of the OX40 agonist ivuxolimab. The chain carries TRBV5-1 and TRBJ1-4; TRBD1 is a possible D gene (5 bases). The DNA of the CDR3 is TGCGCCAGCAGCTTGGAGGCCCAAGGGGTAAAACTGTTTTTT. This encodes CASSLEAQGVKLFF. Based on the CDR3 plus reference TRBV5-1 and TRBJ1-4, the full variable domain is KAGVTQTPRYLIKTRGQQVTLSCSPISGHRSVSWYQQTPGQGLQFLFEYFSETQRNKGNFPGRFSGRQFSNSRSEMNVSTLELGDSALYLCASSLEAQGVKLFFGSGTQLSVL.